This TCR beta chain originates from a study of blood T cell repertoires in COVID-19. Residents of 24 US areas, aged about 18 to 89 years, made up the participants. Cohort 3 recovery required two negative PCRs, clearance, or symptom resolution. Original processing notes: Reference gene primer amplification in the assay estimated nucleated cell counts. Data came from immunoSEQ multiplex PCR; TCRdb stores just in-frame clones and leaves some out. The V and J calls and clone size are taken from that table; D and trimming were inferred from the DNA. The sample records some 330,000 clones, 75% to 90% being singletons. The CDR3 runs to 14 residues. Germline CDR1 is SGHRS and CDR2 is YFSETQ. V was clipped by 4 bases and J by 7 bases; unmatched bases: 10. This clone was seen only a few times.

J is TRBJ1-1 and V is TRBV5-1, with 7 positions matching TRBD1. This sequence originates from a woman aged 50 to 60 who had recovered from COVID-19. The source material was PBMCs or T cells enriched from blood (not recorded which). CDR3 region: CASSTGQPNVEAFF. The CDR3 region has the DNA TGCGCCAGCAGCACGGGACAGCCGAACGTTGAAGCTTTCTTT.